These 20 T cell receptor beta chains came from one sample sequenced in a study of graft-versus-host responses after intestinal transplantation. Graft material was processed, releasing intraepithelial and lamina propria lymphocytes. Sequenced by immunoSEQ multiplex PCR; TCRdb stores in-frame clones only, minus some. Of around 16,000 clones in the sample, roughly 80% are singletons; the top ten hold 7.8%. The sequences come from ileum tissue, collected roughly 460 days after intestinal transplant. These receptor sequences come from a human patient who received an intestinal transplant, so some T cells may come from the graft donor.

The chain couples TRBV30 to TRBJ1-4; weak D call: TRBD1 (6 bases). This CDR3 is built from 14 residues. V dropped 2 bases and J dropped 5 bases, with 12 bases sitting between them. Germline assignment: CDR1 GTSNPN and CDR2 SVGIG (reference sequence). CDR3 sequence: CAWSRDTGNEKLFF. CDR3 DNA: TGTGCCTGGAGTAGGGACACGGGAAATGAAAAACTGTTTTTT.

The chain links TRBV5-1 to TRBJ2-5; tentatively, D is TRBD2 (5 bases). The DNA end lines up better with TRBJ2-7; the J call may be wrong. The CDR3 loop spans 11 amino acids. Germline V gives CDR1 SGHRS, CDR2 YFSETQ. The CDR3 DNA sequence: TGCGCCAGCAGCGCAGGAGGCGAGCAGTACTTC. This sequence encodes CASSAGGEQYF.

V gene TRBV29-1 combines with J gene TRBJ2-5; D not certain. The germline V gene has CDR1 SQVTM and CDR2 ANQGSEA. Trimming stripped 0 bases from V and 5 bases from J, with 4 bases between. The CDR3 has 11 amino acids. The CDR3 DNA is TGCAGCGTTGAAGACTGGGAGACCCAGTACTTC. It encodes CSVEDWETQYF.

This clone was detected only a few times. Written as DNA, the CDR3 is TGTGCTAGTGGCGAGACAGCCGGAAACACCATATATTTT. Translated, it gives CASGETAGNTIYF. J is TRBJ1-3 and V is TRBV12-5; tentatively, D is TRBD1 (5 bases). V was shortened by 6 bases and J by 4 bases, with 10 bases between the two germline ends. This CDR3 comprises 13 residues. CDR1 is LGHNT, CDR2 FRNRAP, per germline.

This chain connects TRBV10-1 to TRBJ2-1; 9 bases are shared with TRBD2. Germline V gene sequence: CDR1 WNHNN, CDR2 SYGVQD (reference sequence). V shed 0 bases and J 6 bases; nucleotides not matched to a gene: 9. The CDR3 sequence is 17 residues long. The CDR3 is CASSESPGRGGRNEQFF. The CDR3 DNA reads as TGCGCCAGCAGTGAGTCCCCCGGGCGGGGGGGCCGCAATGAGCAGTTCTTC.

This clone appeared once. J is TRBJ1-1 and V is TRBV27, with 7 nucleotides matching TRBD1. Looked up from germline, CDR1 is MNHEY and CDR2 is SMNVEV (reference sequence). The CDR3 loop spans 16 amino acids. With V trimmed by 5 bases and J by 0 bases, 9 bases remained unmatched. The CDR3 region has the DNA TGTGCCAGCAGTCACCTACCGGGACAGATGAACACTGAAGCTTTCTTT. Protein product: CASSHLPGQMNTEAFF.

The chain has TRBV11-3 and TRBJ1-1, with D hard to call. Trimming took 3 bases from V and 4 from J, leaving 9 bases between them. CDR1 is SGHNT, CDR2 YENEEA, per germline. The CDR3 consists of 13 residues. As DNA, the CDR3 is TGTGCCAGCAGCTTCTCAGGCCCCACTGAAGCTTTCTTT. This translates into CASSFSGPTEAFF. The variable domain in full, with the rest retrieved from reference TRBV11-3 and TRBJ1-1, is EAGVVQSPRYKIIEKKQPVAFWCNPISGHNTLYWYLQNLGQGPELLIRYENEEAVDDSQLPKDRFSAERLKGVDSTLKIQPAELGDSAVYLCASSFSGPTEAFFGQGTRLTVV.

This clone is a singleton in its sample. The V and J genes are TRBV27 and TRBJ1-6; 7 nucleotides agree with TRBD1. This CDR3 region has 14 residues. Trimming took 4 bases from V and 7 from J; bases not matched to a gene: 4. CDR1 and CDR2 (germline): MNHEY, SMNVEV (reference sequence). The CDR3 DNA follows: TGTGCCAGCAGTTACAGGACAGGCAATTCACCCCTCCACTTT. Its translation is CASSYRTGNSPLHF.

The rearrangement uses TRBV18 and TRBJ2-5, with D hard to call. The J call may not be correct, given that the DNA end is closer to TRBJ2-7. The germline CDR1 and CDR2 sequences are KGHSH and LQKENI. CDR3 length equals 13 residues. CDR3 bases: TGTGCCAGCTCACCACCGGATTCATACGAGCAGTACTTC. Protein: CASSPPDSYEQYF.

J is TRBJ2-6 and V is TRBV5-5; a weak D match, TRBD1 (5 bases). This CDR3 is built from 16 residues. CDR1 SGHKS and CDR2 YYEKEE come from the germline V gene (reference sequence). Trimming shortened V by 4 bases and J by 0 bases, and 11 bases separated the two germline ends. CDR3 coding DNA: TGTGCCAGCAGCCAAGACAGCTACTCTGGGGCCAACGTCCTGACTTTC. The encoded protein is CASSQDSYSGANVLTF.

The chain uses TRBV11-2 and TRBJ1-1; TRBD1 aligns across 8 bases. The germline CDR1 and CDR2 sequences are SGHAT and FQNNGV. J gave up 1 base and V 5 bases, and 6 bases lay outside the gene matches. This CDR3 has 15 amino acids. The CDR3 loop is CASSPRTGRNTEAFF. CDR3 in DNA: TGTGCCAGCAGCCCCCGGACAGGGCGGAACACTGAAGCTTTCTTT.

The chain joins TRBV6-6 to TRBJ2-5, with D possibly TRBD2 on 6 matching bases. V lost 6 bases and J lost 5, with 16 bases in between. Germline CDR1 and CDR2: MNHNY and SVGAGI (reference sequence). This CDR3 has 14 residues. The CDR3 nucleotides read TGTGCCAGCAGCTCACTAGCCCGAGGGGAGACCCAGTACTTC. This encodes CASSSLARGETQYF.

Of note for this clone: At one of its ends the junction is not consistent with the germline gene, which may arise from a read error. This chain links TRBV4-1 with TRBJ1-1; no clear D. The CDR3 is made up of 16 amino acids. Germline values: CDR1 MGHRA, CDR2 YSYEKL. The CDR3 spells CASSQGWQPGLLEAFF. The CDR3, as DNA: TGTGCCAGCAGCCAAGGGTGGCAGCCAGGCCTACTAGAAGCTTTCTTT.

The chain links TRBV18 to TRBJ1-3, with no clear D. Germline V gene sequence: CDR1 KGHSH, CDR2 LQKENI. The CDR3 contains 16 residues. Trimming cost V 3 bases and J 0 bases, with 12 bases left between them. The CDR3 loop is CASSPGSPNSGNTIYF. DNA for the CDR3: TGTGCCAGCTCACCCGGGAGCCCAAACTCTGGAAACACCATATATTTT.

The chain has TRBV29-1 and TRBJ2-4; a weak D match, TRBD2 (5 bases). The CDR3 contains 12 residues. CDR1 SQVTM and CDR2 ANQGSEA come from the germline V gene. Trimming took off 7 bases at V and 11 bases at J, with 18 bases between the two ends. CDR3 coding DNA: TGCAGCGCCACCCTCGGAGACGGGGTTCAGTACTTC. This translates into CSATLGDGVQYF.

J is TRBJ2-2 and V is TRBV27; D gene ambiguous. Germline V lookup: CDR1 MNHEY, CDR2 SMNVEV (reference sequence). This CDR3 has 11 residues. The ends were cut back, 3 bases at V and 4 bases at J, with 0 bases in the middle. The CDR3 spells CASSFTGELFF. The CDR3 DNA reads TGTGCCAGCAGTTTCACCGGGGAGCTGTTTTTT.

The chain links TRBV7-9 to TRBJ2-2, with TRBD1 matching 8 bases. Germline V gene lookup returns CDR1 SEHNR and CDR2 FQNEAQ (reference sequence). This CDR3 contains 15 residues. With V trimmed by 6 bases and J by 1 base, 4 bases remained unmatched. CDR3 in DNA: TGTGCCAGCAGAGCCGGGACAGGGAACACCGGGGAGCTGTTTTTT. It yields the protein CASRAGTGNTGELFF.

V and J are TRBV7-9 and TRBJ1-4; 8 bases match TRBD1. From germline, CDR1 is SEHNR and CDR2 FQNEAQ (reference sequence). The CDR3 covers 19 residues. J gave up 6 bases and V 5 bases, and 20 bases lay outside the gene matches. CDR3 residues: CASSPGQGLAWVLDEKLFF. The CDR3 DNA is TGTGCCAGCAGCCCAGGACAGGGTTTAGCATGGGTCTTGGATGAAAAACTGTTTTTT.

This chain connects TRBV4-3 to TRBJ2-7; the D gene could be TRBD1 or TRBD2 (6 bases each). With 0 bases removed from V and 2 bases from J, the gap between germline ends came to 11 bases. The CDR3 length is 15 residues. Germline assignment: CDR1 LGHNA and CDR2 YSLEER. The CDR3 sequence: CASSQEGGVTYEQYF. The CDR3 region has the DNA TGCGCCAGCAGCCAAGAGGGGGGCGTGACCTACGAGCAGTACTTC.

V and J are TRBV6-5 and TRBJ2-7; perhaps TRBD1 as D (5 bases). V was shortened by 3 bases and J by 3 bases, with 12 bases between the two germline ends. Germline V gives CDR1 MNHEY, CDR2 SVGAGI. This CDR3 has 14 residues. CDR3 coding DNA: TGTGCCAGCAGTTATAGGGGCAGCTACTACGAGCAGTACTTC. Encoded protein: CASSYRGSYYEQYF.